This paragraph reports one T cell receptor beta chain. Antigen specificity is unknown. The data are from a study of glioma-infiltrating T cells after dendritic cell vaccination. The wider study: Patients had newly diagnosed or recurrent glioblastoma and received dendritic cell vaccines. Patients received three intradermal dendritic cell vaccine injections at biweekly intervals.

Findings and caveats of the study: Higher TCR clonality did not directly relate to longer survival.

Trimming left V 1 base short and J 2 bases short, with 9 bases between. This CDR3 is 14 amino acids long. Germline CDR1 LNHDA, CDR2 SQIVND (reference sequence). Clones were read by immunoSEQ multiplex PCR, and TCRdb kept only the in-frame ones, dropping some. This sample carries roughly 100,000 clones, 81% of them seen once, and the ten largest clones take approximately 12%. This rearrangement joins TRBV19 to TRBJ2-7, with D possibly being TRBD1 (6 bases). Sequencing was performed on blood, taken before dendritic cell vaccination. This receptor was identified in a human donor with glioblastoma. The chain's CDR3 is CASSIGDKPYEQYF. The DNA for the CDR3 is TGTGCCAGTAGTATAGGGGACAAACCCTACGAGCAGTACTTC.